This record concerns one T cell receptor beta chain sequence. The source of the sample is a study of shared T cell receptors in the human thymus. Generated by immunoSEQ multiplex PCR, the TCRdb table keeps only in-frame clones and is missing some. Among hundreds of thousands of clones listed, about 80% were seen once. The CDR3 covers 12 residues. The V end was cut by 8 bases, the J end by 6 bases, with 11 bases between. Germline loops: CDR1 MNHEY, CDR2 SMNVEV (reference sequence). This sample also appeared in a second study, on human thymus T cells. This second study notes: Thymus was obtained from resections taken during corrective heart surgery.

Sequencing was performed on thymocytes. This chain connects TRBV27 to TRBJ2-1; D is ambiguous. The source is a boy under two years old with a congenital heart defect. The CDR3 region has the DNA TGTGCCAGCGGCTGGAGTTGCAATGAGCAGTTCTTC. This translates into CASGWSCNEQFF.